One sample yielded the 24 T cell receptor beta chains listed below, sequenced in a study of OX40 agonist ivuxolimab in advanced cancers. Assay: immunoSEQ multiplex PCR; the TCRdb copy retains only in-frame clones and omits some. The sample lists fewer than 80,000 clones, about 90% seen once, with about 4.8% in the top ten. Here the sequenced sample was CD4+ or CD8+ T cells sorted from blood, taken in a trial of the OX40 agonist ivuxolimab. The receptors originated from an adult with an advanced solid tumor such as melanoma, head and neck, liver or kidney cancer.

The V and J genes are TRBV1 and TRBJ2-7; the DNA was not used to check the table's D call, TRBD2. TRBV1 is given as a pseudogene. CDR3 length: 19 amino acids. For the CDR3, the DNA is TGCACCAGCACTATCCTAGGGCCTAGCGGGAGTTTAGGTTCAGGGGAGCAGTACTTC. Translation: CTSTILGPSGSLGSGEQYF.

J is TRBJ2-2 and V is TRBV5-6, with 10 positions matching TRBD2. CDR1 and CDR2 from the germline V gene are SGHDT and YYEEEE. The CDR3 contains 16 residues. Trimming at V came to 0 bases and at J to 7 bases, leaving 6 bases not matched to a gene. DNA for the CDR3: TGTGCCAGCAGCTTGGATAGCGGGAGGTTGGTCGGGGAGCTGTTTTTT. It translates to CASSLDSGRLVGELFF.

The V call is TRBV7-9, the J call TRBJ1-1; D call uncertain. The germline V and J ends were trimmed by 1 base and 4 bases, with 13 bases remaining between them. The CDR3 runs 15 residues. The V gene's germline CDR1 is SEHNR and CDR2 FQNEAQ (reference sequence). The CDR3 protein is CASSLGVGDITEAFF. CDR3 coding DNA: TGTGCCAGCAGCTTAGGTGTAGGAGACATCACTGAAGCTTTCTTT.

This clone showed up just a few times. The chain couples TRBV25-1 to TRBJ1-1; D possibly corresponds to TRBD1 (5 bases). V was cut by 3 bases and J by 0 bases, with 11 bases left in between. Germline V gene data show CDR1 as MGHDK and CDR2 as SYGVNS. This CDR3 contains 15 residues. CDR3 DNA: TGTGCCAGCAGTGAGGCCTGGGGGATGAACACTGAAGCTTTCTTT. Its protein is CASSEAWGMNTEAFF. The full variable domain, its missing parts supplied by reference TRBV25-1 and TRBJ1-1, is EADIYQTPRYLVIGTGKKITLECSQTMGHDKMYWYQQDPGMELHLIHYSYGVNSTEKGDLSSESTVSRIRTEHFPLTLESARPSHTSQYLCASSEAWGMNTEAFFGQGTRLTVV.

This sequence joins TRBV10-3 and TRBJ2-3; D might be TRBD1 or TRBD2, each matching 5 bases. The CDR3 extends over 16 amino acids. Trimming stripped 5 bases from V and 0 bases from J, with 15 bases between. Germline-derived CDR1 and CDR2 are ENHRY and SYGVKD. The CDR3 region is CAISNSGRLSTDTQYF. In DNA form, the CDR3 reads TGTGCCATCAGTAACTCGGGACGACTTAGCACAGATACGCAGTATTTT.

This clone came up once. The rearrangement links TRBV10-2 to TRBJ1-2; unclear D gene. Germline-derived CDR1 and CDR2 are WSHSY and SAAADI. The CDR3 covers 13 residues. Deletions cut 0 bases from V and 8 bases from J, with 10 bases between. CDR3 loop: CASSESTWRGYTF. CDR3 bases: TGCGCCAGCAGTGAGTCGACTTGGCGGGGCTACACCTTC.

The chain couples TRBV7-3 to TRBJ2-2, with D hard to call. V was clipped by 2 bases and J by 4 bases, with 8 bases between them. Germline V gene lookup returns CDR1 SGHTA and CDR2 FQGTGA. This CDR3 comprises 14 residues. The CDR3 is CASSLDVGTGELFF. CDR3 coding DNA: TGTGCCAGCAGCTTAGACGTTGGCACCGGGGAGCTGTTTTTT.

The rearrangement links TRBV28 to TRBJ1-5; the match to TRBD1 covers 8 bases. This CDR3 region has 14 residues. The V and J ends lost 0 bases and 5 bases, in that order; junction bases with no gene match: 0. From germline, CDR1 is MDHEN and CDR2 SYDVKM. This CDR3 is CASSLWDRDQPQHF. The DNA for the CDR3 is TGTGCCAGCAGTTTATGGGACAGGGATCAGCCCCAGCATTTT.

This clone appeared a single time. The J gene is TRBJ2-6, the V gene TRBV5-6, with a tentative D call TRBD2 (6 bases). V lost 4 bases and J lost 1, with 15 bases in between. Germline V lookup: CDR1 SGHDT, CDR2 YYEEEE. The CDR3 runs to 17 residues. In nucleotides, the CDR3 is TGTGCCAGCAGCGGATTCGGGGGATTGTCTGGGGCCAACGTCCTGACTTTC. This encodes CASSGFGGLSGANVLTF.

The CDR3 region has the DNA TGTGCCAGCAGTTACTCGATGTTGGGTGGGGCAGATACGCAGTATTTT. This encodes CASSYSMLGGADTQYF. The chain has TRBV6-5 and TRBJ2-3; no reliable D call. The CDR3 sequence is 16 residues long. Deletions cut 0 bases from V and 4 bases from J, with 14 bases between. Germline V lookup: CDR1 MNHEY, CDR2 SVGAGI.

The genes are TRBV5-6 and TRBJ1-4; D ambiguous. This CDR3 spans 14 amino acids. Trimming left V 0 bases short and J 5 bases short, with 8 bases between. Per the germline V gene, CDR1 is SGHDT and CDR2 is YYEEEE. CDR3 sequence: CASSLVHRNEKLFF. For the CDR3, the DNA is TGTGCCAGCAGCTTGGTCCACCGGAATGAAAAACTGTTTTTT.

In DNA form, the CDR3 reads TGTGCCAGCAGTTTTCCCACAGGGAGGTCCTACGAGCAGTACTTC. Its protein is CASSFPTGRSYEQYF. This chain uses TRBV28 with TRBJ2-7; D is tentatively TRBD1 or TRBD2 (6 bases each). The V end was cut by 3 bases, the J end by 1 base, with 13 bases between. The germline V gene encodes CDR1 MDHEN and CDR2 SYDVKM. This CDR3 is built from 15 residues.

CDR3 sequence (DNA): TGTGCTAGTGGTTTGCCCCCGGGACAGGGTGGTCCTAGCAATCAGCCCCAGCATTTT. Its translation is CASGLPPGQGGPSNQPQHF. The chain is built from TRBV12-5 and TRBJ1-5; 9 bases map to TRBD1. The junction had 11 bases not matched to a gene; V was cut back by 2 bases and J by 0 bases. The CDR3 sequence is 19 residues long. Germline CDR1 and CDR2: LGHNT and FRNRAP.

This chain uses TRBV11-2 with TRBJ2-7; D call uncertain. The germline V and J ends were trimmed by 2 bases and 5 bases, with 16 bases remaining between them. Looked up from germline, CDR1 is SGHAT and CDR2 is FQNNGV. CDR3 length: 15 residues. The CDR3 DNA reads TGTGCCAGCAGCTTATGGCCGGAGCAACCCGACGAGCAGTACTTC. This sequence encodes CASSLWPEQPDEQYF.

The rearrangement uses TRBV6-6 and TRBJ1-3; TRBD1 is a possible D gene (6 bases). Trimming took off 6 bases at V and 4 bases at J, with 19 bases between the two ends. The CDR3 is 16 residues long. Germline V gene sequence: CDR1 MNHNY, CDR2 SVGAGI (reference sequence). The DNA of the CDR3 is TGTGCCAGCAGCTACGGGGGCGCTAGTAGAGGAAACACCATATATTTT. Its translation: CASSYGGASRGNTIYF.

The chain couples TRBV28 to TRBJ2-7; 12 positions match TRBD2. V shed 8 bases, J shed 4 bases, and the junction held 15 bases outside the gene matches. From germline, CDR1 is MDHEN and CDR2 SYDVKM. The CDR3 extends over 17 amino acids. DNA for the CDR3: TGTGCCAGCTTTTCTGGGGGTCTGGGACTAGCGGGTTACGAGCAGTACTTC. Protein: CASFSGGLGLAGYEQYF.

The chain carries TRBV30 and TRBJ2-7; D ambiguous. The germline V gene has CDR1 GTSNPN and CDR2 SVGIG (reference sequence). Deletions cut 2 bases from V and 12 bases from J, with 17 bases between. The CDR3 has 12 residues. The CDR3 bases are TGTGCCTGGAGTACACCAGTCCTAGGGTCGTACTTC. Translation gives CAWSTPVLGSYF.

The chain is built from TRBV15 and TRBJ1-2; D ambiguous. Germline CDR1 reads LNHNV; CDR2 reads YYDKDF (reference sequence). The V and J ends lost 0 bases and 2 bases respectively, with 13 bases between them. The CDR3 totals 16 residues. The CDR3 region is CATSRDLAGSNYGYTF. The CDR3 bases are TGTGCCACCAGCAGAGATCTCGCAGGTTCGAACTATGGCTACACCTTC. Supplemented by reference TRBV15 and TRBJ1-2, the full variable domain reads DAMVIQNPRYQVTQFGKPVTLSCSQTLNHNVMYWYQQKSSQAPKLLFHYYDKDFNNEADTPDNFQSRRPNTSFCFLDIRSPGLGDTAMYLCATSRDLAGSNYGYTFGSGTRLTVV.

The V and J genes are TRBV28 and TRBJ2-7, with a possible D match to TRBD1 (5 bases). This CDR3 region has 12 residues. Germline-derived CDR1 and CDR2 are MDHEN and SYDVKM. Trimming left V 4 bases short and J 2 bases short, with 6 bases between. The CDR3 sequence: CASSWGTYEQYF. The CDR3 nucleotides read TGTGCCAGCAGTTGGGGCACCTACGAGCAGTACTTC.

The CDR3 here is CASSSPTGGARRALLSYNEQFF. The CDR3 DNA reads as TGTGCCAGCAGCTCCCCGACAGGGGGCGCGAGGCGGGCTCTCCTCTCCTACAATGAGCAGTTCTTC. The chain uses TRBV9 and TRBJ2-1, with 10 bases lining up with TRBD1. The germline gives CDR1 SGDLS, CDR2 YYNGEE. This CDR3 comprises 22 residues. V shed 4 bases and J 0 bases; nucleotides not matched to a gene: 22.

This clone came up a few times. The CDR3 DNA is TGTGCCAGCAGTGAAGGACAGTCCTACAATGAGCAGTTCTTC. Protein: CASSEGQSYNEQFF. The genes are TRBV6-1 and TRBJ2-1; the D gene is possibly TRBD1 (5 bases). This CDR3 comprises 14 residues. The V and J ends lost 1 base and 1 base respectively, with 5 bases between them. Germline-derived CDR1 and CDR2 are MNHNS and SASEGT.

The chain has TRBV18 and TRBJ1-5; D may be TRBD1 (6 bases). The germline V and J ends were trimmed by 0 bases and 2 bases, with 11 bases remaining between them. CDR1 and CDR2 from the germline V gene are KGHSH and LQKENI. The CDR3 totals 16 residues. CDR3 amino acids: CASSPPGGWGNQPQHF. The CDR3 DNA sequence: TGTGCCAGCTCACCACCGGGGGGCTGGGGCAATCAGCCCCAGCATTTT.

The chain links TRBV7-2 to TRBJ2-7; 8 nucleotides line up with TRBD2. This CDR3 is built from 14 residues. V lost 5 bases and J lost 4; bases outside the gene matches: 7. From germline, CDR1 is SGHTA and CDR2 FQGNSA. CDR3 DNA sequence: TGTGCCAGCAGCCTCCCGGGAGGGAGATACGAGCAGTACTTC. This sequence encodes CASSLPGGRYEQYF.

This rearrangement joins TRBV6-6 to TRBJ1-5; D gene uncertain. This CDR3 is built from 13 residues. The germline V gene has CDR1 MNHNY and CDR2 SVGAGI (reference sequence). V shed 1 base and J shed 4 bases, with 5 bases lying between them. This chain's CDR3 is CASSYWKNQPQHF. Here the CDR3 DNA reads TGTGCCAGCAGTTACTGGAAGAATCAGCCCCAGCATTTT.